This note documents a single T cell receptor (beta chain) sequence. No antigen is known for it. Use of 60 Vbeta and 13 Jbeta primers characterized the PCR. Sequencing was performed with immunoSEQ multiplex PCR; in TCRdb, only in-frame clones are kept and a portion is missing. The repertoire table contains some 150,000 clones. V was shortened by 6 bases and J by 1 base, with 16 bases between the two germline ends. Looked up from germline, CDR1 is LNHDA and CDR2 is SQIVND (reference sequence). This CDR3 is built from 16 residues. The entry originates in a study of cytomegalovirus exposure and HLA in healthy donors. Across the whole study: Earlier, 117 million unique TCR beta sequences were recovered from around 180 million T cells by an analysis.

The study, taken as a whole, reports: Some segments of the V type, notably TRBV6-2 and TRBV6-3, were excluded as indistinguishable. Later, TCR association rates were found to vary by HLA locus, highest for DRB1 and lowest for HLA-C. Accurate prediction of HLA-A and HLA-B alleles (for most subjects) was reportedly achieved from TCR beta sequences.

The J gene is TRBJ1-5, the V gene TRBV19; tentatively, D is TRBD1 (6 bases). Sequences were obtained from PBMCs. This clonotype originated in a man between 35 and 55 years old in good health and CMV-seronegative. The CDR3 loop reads CASRLAWGQSNQPQHF. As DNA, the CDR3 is TGTGCCAGTAGGTTGGCCTGGGGGCAGAGCAATCAGCCCCAGCATTTT.